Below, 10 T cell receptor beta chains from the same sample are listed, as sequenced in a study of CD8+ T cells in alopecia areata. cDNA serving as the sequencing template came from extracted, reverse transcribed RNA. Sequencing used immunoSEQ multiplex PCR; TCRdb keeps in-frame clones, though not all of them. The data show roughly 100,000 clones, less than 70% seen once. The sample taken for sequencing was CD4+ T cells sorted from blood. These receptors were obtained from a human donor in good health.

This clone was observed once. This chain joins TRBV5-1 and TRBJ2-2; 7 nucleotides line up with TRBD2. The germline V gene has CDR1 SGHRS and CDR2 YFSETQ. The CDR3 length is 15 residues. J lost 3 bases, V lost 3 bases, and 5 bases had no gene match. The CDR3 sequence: CASSSSGGYTGELFF. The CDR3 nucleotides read TGCGCCAGCAGCTCGTCGGGGGGATACACCGGGGAGCTGTTTTTT.

The CDR3 nucleotides are TGTGCCAGCAGCTGGTCGGACAGTTCGAACACTGAAGCTTTCTTT. This translates into CASSWSDSSNTEAFF. This sequence joins TRBV5-7 and TRBJ1-1; a weak D match, TRBD1 (6 bases). TRBV5-7 is an ORF, with its function uncertain. V was cut by 3 bases and J by 1 base, with 13 bases left in between. This CDR3 has 15 residues.

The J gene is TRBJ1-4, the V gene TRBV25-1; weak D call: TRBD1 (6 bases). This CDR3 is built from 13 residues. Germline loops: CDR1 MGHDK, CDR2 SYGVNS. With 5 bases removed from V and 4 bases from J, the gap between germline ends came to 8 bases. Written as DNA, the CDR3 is TGTGCCAGCAGTCAGGGGCTTAATGAAAAACTGTTTTTT. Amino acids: CASSQGLNEKLFF.

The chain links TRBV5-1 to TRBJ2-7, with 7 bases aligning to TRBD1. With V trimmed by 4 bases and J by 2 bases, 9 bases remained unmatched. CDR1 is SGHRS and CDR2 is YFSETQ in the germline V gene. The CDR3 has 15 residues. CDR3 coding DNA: TGCGCCAGCAGCCCAACAGGGGTTGGGGCCTACGAGCAGTACTTC. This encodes CASSPTGVGAYEQYF.

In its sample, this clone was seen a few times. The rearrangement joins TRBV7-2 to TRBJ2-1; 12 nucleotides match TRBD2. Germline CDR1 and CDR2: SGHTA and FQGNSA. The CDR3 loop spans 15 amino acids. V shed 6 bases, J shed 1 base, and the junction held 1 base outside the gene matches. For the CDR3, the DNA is TGTGCCAGCAGTGGACTAGCGGGGTCCTACAATGAGCAGTTCTTC. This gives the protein CASSGLAGSYNEQFF.

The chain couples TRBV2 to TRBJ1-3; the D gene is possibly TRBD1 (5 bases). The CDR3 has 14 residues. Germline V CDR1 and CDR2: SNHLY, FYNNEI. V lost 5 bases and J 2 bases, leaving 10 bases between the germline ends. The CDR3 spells CASSYGTAGNTIYF. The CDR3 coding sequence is TGTGCCAGCAGTTACGGGACGGCTGGAAACACCATATATTTT.

In DNA, the CDR3 is TGTGCCAGCAGCCGTCTGTATGGAACCGGGGAGCTGTTTTTT. It is translated as CASSRLYGTGELFF. The chain combines TRBV27 with TRBJ2-2; D gene ambiguous. Germline V CDR1 and CDR2: MNHEY, SMNVEV (reference sequence). V lost 6 bases and J lost 5, with 13 bases in between. This CDR3 is built from 14 residues.

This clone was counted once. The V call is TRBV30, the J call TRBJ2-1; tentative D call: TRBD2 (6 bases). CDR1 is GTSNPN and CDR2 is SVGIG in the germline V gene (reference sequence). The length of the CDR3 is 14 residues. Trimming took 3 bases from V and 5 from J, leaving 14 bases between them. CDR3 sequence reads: CAWRLARNNNEQFF. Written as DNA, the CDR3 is TGTGCCTGGAGACTAGCTAGGAATAACAATGAGCAGTTCTTC.

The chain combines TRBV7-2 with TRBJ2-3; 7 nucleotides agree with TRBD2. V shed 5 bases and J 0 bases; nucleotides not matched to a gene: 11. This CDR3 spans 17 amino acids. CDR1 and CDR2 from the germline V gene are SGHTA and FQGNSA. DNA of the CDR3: TGTGCCAGCAGCCTACGGGGACTAACATCTAGCACAGATACGCAGTATTTT. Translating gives CASSLRGLTSSTDTQYF.

The CDR3, as DNA: TGTGCCAGCAGCCTACAGGGAAGAATGGAGACCCAGTACTTC. Encoded protein: CASSLQGRMETQYF. The chain couples TRBV6-5 to TRBJ2-5; a weak D match, TRBD1 (6 bases). With 6 bases removed from V and 5 bases from J, the gap between germline ends came to 16 bases. CDR1 and CDR2 from the germline V gene are MNHEY and SVGAGI. The CDR3 loop spans 14 amino acids.